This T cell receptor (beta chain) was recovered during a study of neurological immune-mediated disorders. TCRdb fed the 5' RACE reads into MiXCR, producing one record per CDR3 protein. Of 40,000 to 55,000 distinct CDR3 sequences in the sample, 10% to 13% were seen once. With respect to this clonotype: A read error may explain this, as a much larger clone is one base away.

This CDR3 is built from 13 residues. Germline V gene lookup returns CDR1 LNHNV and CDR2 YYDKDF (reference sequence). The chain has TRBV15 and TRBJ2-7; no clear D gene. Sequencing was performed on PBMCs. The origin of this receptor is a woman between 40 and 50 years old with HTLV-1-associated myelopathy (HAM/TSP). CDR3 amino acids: CATSRDMFYEQCF. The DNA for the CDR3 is TGTGCCACCAGCAGAGATATGTTTTACGAGCAGTGCTTC.